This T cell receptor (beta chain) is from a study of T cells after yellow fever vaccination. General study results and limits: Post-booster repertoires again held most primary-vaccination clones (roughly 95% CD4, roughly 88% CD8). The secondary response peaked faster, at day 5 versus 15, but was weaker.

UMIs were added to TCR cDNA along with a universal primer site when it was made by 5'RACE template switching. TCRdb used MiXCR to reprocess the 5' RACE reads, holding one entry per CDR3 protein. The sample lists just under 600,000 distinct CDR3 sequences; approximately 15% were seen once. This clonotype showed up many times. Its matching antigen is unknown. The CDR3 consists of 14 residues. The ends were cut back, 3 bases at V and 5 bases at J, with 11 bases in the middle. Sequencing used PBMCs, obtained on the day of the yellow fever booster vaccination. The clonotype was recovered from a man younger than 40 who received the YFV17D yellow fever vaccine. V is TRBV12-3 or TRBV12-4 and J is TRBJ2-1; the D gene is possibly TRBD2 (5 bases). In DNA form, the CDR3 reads TGTGCCAGCAGTTTTTCACCAGCGGACAATGAGCAGTTCTTC. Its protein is CASSFSPADNEQFF.